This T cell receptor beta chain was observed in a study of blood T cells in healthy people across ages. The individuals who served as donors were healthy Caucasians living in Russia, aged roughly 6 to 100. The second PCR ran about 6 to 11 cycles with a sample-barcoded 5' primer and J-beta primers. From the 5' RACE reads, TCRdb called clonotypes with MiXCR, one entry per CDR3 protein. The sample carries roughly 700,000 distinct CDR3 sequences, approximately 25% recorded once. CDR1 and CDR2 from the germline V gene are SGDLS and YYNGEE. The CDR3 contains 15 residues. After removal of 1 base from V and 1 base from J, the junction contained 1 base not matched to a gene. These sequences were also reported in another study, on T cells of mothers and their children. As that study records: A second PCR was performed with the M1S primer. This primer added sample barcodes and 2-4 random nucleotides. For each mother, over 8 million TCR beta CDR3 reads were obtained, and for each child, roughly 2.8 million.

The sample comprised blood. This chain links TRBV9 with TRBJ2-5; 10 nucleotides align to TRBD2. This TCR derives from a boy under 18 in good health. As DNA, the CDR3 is TGTGCCAGCAGCGTACTAGCGGGAGTCCAAGAGACCCAGTACTTC. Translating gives CASSVLAGVQETQYF.